The 9 T cell receptor beta chains below come from one sample, sequenced in a study of CD8+ T cells in alopecia areata. In each case, RNA was isolated and then reverse transcribed into cDNA as the sequencing template. Data came from immunoSEQ multiplex PCR; TCRdb stores just in-frame clones and leaves some out. The table includes 140,000 to 150,000 clones, roughly 46% detected once. Sample: CD4+ T cells sorted from blood, taken at week 0. These receptors were taken from a human donor with alopecia areata.

The chain links TRBV30 to TRBJ2-7, with D possibly being TRBD1 or TRBD2 (5 bases each). The CDR3 is made up of 15 amino acids. Germline values: CDR1 GTSNPN, CDR2 SVGIG (reference sequence). V was pared by 0 bases and J by 0 bases, with 12 bases between. The CDR3 sequence: CAWSVRGVSSYEQYF. CDR3 sequence (DNA): TGTGCCTGGAGTGTACGAGGGGTGAGCTCCTACGAGCAGTACTTC.

This clone has just a few counts. The rearrangement links TRBV29-1 to TRBJ1-5; D remains unclear. From germline, CDR1 is SQVTM and CDR2 ANQGSEA. The CDR3 totals 13 residues. V lost 4 bases and J lost 4, with 11 bases in between. The DNA for the CDR3 is TGCAGCGTTGGGGGAGACGGGAATCAGCCCCAGCATTTT. It translates to CSVGGDGNQPQHF.

V is TRBV4-1 and J is TRBJ2-1, with D possibly TRBD1 on 5 matching bases. Germline values: CDR1 MGHRA, CDR2 YSYEKL. V dropped 4 bases and J dropped 4 bases, with 26 bases sitting between them. The CDR3 has 19 residues. The CDR3 sequence is CASSLKQGATSQIYNEQFF. CDR3 DNA: TGCGCCAGCAGCCTGAAACAAGGGGCTACCAGTCAGATTTACAATGAGCAGTTCTTC.

This clone was counted a few times. This chain links TRBV2 with TRBJ1-5; D is ambiguous. This CDR3 is 14 amino acids long. CDR1 is SNHLY, CDR2 FYNNEI, per germline. Trimming pared 0 bases from V and 5 bases from J, leaving 8 bases between. CDR3 in amino acids: CASSEAQSDQPQHF. CDR3 DNA sequence: TGTGCCAGCAGTGAAGCCCAGTCCGATCAGCCCCAGCATTTT.

The rearrangement uses TRBV29-1 and TRBJ1-2, with 7 bases lining up with TRBD1. The CDR3 is 14 residues long. With 3 bases clipped from V and 2 bases from J, the junction kept 6 bases outside the gene matches. Germline assignment: CDR1 SQVTM and CDR2 ANQGSEA. This CDR3 is CSVDDRTGNYGYTF. In DNA, the CDR3 is TGCAGCGTTGACGATAGGACAGGAAACTATGGCTACACCTTC.

This clone was found a few times. The sample has other DNA sequences that encode this CDR3 too. This chain links TRBV7-2 with TRBJ2-5, with 10 bases fitting TRBD2. The CDR3 loop spans 16 amino acids. V was pared by 1 base and J by 5 bases, with 7 bases of the junction left unmatched. In germline, CDR1 is SGHTA, CDR2 FQGNSA. The CDR3 sequence is CASSLGSSGRAETQYF. The CDR3 nucleotides read TGTGCCAGCAGCTTAGGGTCTAGCGGGAGAGCTGAGACCCAGTACTTC.

The rearrangement joins TRBV29-1 to TRBJ2-6, with 7 bases that match TRBD1. V lost 4 bases, J lost 4 bases, and 7 bases stayed unmatched. CDR1 and CDR2 (germline): SQVTM, ANQGSEA. The CDR3 totals 15 residues. For the CDR3, the DNA is TGCAGCGTTGTTCTCGACAGGGCCGGGGCCAACGTCCTGACTTTC. Translated, it gives CSVVLDRAGANVLTF.

This clone was observed a handful of times. The V and J genes are TRBV29-1 and TRBJ2-1; perhaps TRBD1 as D (6 bases). V shed 3 bases and J shed 6 bases, with 12 bases lying between them. CDR1 SQVTM and CDR2 ANQGSEA come from the germline V gene. This CDR3 spans 13 amino acids. CDR3 DNA: TGCAGCGTTGACAGGGGATTCCTCAATGAGCAGTTCTTC. This translates into CSVDRGFLNEQFF.

The chain links TRBV29-1 to TRBJ1-1; D may be TRBD1 (5 bases). The V end was cut by 6 bases, the J end by 1 base, with 9 bases between. Germline CDR1 SQVTM, CDR2 ANQGSEA. There are 12 residues in the CDR3. The CDR3 loop reads CSVGLQNTEAFF. CDR3 DNA sequence: TGCAGCGTGGGACTCCAGAACACTGAAGCTTTCTTT.